These T cell receptor beta chains were read from a single sample in a study of shared clonotypes between healthy human individuals. TCRdb's table, derived via immunoSEQ multiplex PCR, lists solely in-frame clones and lacks some. The data contain roughly 2,500,000 clones, roughly 93% of them singletons. Sequencing used naive CD4+ T cells from PBMCs. The source is a man between 18 and 29 years old in good health. Some clones in this sample may be carry-over from other donors' samples. CDR3s leave out the opening cysteine and the closing phenylalanine or tryptophan. Clone size, where shown, is once, few, many, or a class for clones that have expanded.

abundance	v_gene	len	j_gene	CDR3aa
once	TRBV7-8	11	TRBJ2-5	ASLWGPQETQY
-	TRBV11-1	11	TRBJ1-1	ASSRGRPRGAF
-	TRBV18	14	TRBJ2-7	ASSPPSGRLAYEQY
few	TRBV18	10	TRBJ1-5	ASSPEGQPQH
-	TRBV5-4	13	TRBJ2-1	ASSLDLGLENEQF
-	TRBV5-1	12	TRBJ2-7	ASSRTSGSYEQY
-	TRBV29-1	10	TRBJ1-2	SVESSSAAYT
-	TRBV29-1	13	TRBJ2-1	SVARRLAEYNEQF
-	TRBV2	11	TRBJ2-3	ASSEARRGAQY
-	TRBV5-1	11	TRBJ1-1	ASSLNRPAEAF
-	TRBV28	14	TRBJ1-4	ASSSQDGDSNEKLF
-	TRBV11-2	16	TRBJ2-3	ASSSPGQGRLSTDTQY
-	TRBV30	11	TRBJ1-5	AWSLTSNQPQH
-	TRBV5-5	10	TRBJ1-1	ASSLASGEAF
-	TRBV28	11	TRBJ1-5	ASSPGVGQPQH
once	TRBV10-3	16	TRBJ2-7	AISDGEKGQLLAYEQY
-	TRBV6-1	9	TRBJ1-1	ATTMNTEAF
-	TRBV5-1	10	TRBJ1-1	ASSTGQYEAF
once	TRBV7-9	14	TRBJ1-2	ASSPGGNRGDYGYT
-	TRBV9	13	TRBJ2-1	ASSVVTGVPGEQF
-	TRBV15	12	TRBJ2-1	ATSRAGKSDEQF
-	TRBV25-1	13	TRBJ1-2	ASSDPGQGAAGYT
-	TRBV7-2	13	TRBJ2-3	ASSLRQASTDTQY
few	TRBV10-3	9	TRBJ1-4	ATRANEKLF
-	TRBV19	14	TRBJ2-6	ASSIRGARGANVLT
few	TRBV6-6	13	TRBJ1-5	ASSLSTGSNQPQH
-	TRBV18	14	TRBJ1-4	ASSDHRGRIGEKLF
-	TRBV5-1	12	TRBJ2-1	ASSPRTGALGQF
once	TRBV14	14	TRBJ2-5	ASSLHRTGGRETQY
-	TRBV28	17	TRBJ2-2	ASSFIPQGGRRVTGELF
-	TRBV6-1	13	TRBJ1-5	ASTDSTYSNQPQH
-	TRBV27	13	TRBJ2-7	ASSSPIRGGYEQY
-	TRBV19	14	TRBJ2-4	ASSIGLAGWKNIQY
-	TRBV10-3	13	TRBJ2-7	AISESPRGSYEQY
-	TRBV7-9	13	TRBJ2-7	ASSLGGQASYEQY
-	TRBV9	17	TRBJ2-3	ASSVAGGTGRGVLDTQY
-	TRBV7-3	14	TRBJ2-1	ASSPSGGRTYNEQF